This T cell receptor (beta chain) was recovered during a study of T cell responses to AZD1222 COVID-19 vaccine. Some clones are missing from TCRdb's copy, which holds only in-frame ones; the method was immunoSEQ multiplex PCR. The table records 90,000 to 110,000 clones, around 90% of them present only once. This clonotype originated in an adult in good health. The sequencing here drew on peripheral blood, taken on day 0 of AZD1222 vaccination.

The CDR3 here is CASTKPDRPETQYF. The CDR3 DNA reads as TGTGCCAGCACCAAACCCGACAGGCCAGAGACCCAGTACTTC. The J gene is TRBJ2-5, the V gene TRBV6-5; possibly TRBD1 for D (6 bases). Germline V gives CDR1 MNHEY, CDR2 SVGAGI. The CDR3 is 14 amino acids. The germline V and J ends were trimmed by 7 bases and 4 bases, with 16 bases remaining between them.